These 21 T cell receptor beta chains were all obtained from the same sample, sequenced in a study of T cell responses to AZD1222 COVID-19 vaccine. Generated by immunoSEQ multiplex PCR, the TCRdb table keeps only in-frame clones and is missing some. The data contain about 94,000 clones, about 88% of them singletons. The specimen was peripheral blood, collected on day 0 of AZD1222 vaccination. These receptors came from an adult in good health.

The chain uses TRBV5-1 and TRBJ1-1; D gene uncertain. CDR3 length: 15 residues. The germline gives CDR1 SGHRS, CDR2 YFSETQ. V was pared by 3 bases and J by 1 base, with 13 bases between. As DNA, the CDR3 is TGCGCCAGCAGCTCGGACGGACGAACGAACACTGAAGCTTTCTTT. This translates into CASSSDGRTNTEAFF.

This clone appeared a few times. The chain uses TRBV6-2 or TRBV6-3 and TRBJ1-1; TRBD1 matches at 10 bases. The CDR3 is made up of 15 amino acids. The junction had 3 bases not matched to a gene; V was cut back by 4 bases and J by 1 base. CDR1 is MNHEY, CDR2 SVGEGT, per germline. The CDR3 reads CASSSTGGGNTEAFF. In DNA form, the CDR3 reads TGTGCCAGCAGTTCGACAGGGGGCGGGAACACTGAAGCTTTCTTT.

The gene calls are TRBV4-3 and TRBJ2-5; TRBD2 agrees at 13 bases. The CDR3 has 15 residues. V gave up 6 bases and J gave up 5 bases; unmatched junction bases: 6. Germline V gives CDR1 LGHNA, CDR2 YSLEER. The CDR3 is CASRQGLAGSETQYF. In DNA form, the CDR3 reads TGCGCCAGCAGACAGGGACTAGCGGGAAGTGAGACCCAGTACTTC.

In this sample, this clone turned up a few times. This chain joins TRBV3-1 (or the pseudogene TRBV3-2) and TRBJ2-2; the D gene is possibly TRBD2 (6 bases). The CDR3 sequence is 14 residues long. Trimming removed 7 bases from V and 4 bases from J, with 13 bases in between. Looked up from germline, CDR1 is LGHDT and CDR2 is YNNKEL (reference sequence). CDR3 in DNA: TGTGCCAGCACCCGCAACGGGGGCACCGGGGAGCTGTTTTTT. This translates into CASTRNGGTGELFF.

The chain carries TRBV28 and TRBJ1-1; D may be TRBD1 (5 bases). This CDR3 comprises 13 residues. Germline V gene lookup returns CDR1 MDHEN and CDR2 SYDVKM. Trimming took 7 bases from V and 5 from J, leaving 14 bases between them. CDR3 protein: CASIMGGWTEAFF. In nucleotides, the CDR3 is TGTGCCAGCATAATGGGGGGATGGACTGAAGCTTTCTTT.

The chain is built from TRBV27 and TRBJ2-7; perhaps TRBD1 as D (6 bases). Trimming pared 5 bases from V and 3 bases from J, leaving 14 bases between. The CDR3 is 14 residues long. Germline assignment: CDR1 MNHEY and CDR2 SMNVEV (reference sequence). DNA of the CDR3: TGTGCCAGCAGTGTCCGGGACACTAACTACGAGCAGTACTTC. Its translation is CASSVRDTNYEQYF.

This chain joins TRBV6-4 and TRBJ2-1, with 8 bases that match TRBD1. V trimming: 6 bases; J trimming: 2 bases; junction bases outside the gene matches: 6. This CDR3 region has 15 residues. Looked up from germline, CDR1 is MRHNA and CDR2 is SNTAGT. CDR3 region: CASSGQGAPYNEQFF. DNA for the CDR3: TGTGCCAGCAGCGGACAGGGCGCTCCCTACAATGAGCAGTTCTTC.

The chain joins TRBV30 to TRBJ2-1; 11 bases fit TRBD2. This CDR3 has 14 residues. CDR1 and CDR2 from the germline V gene are GTSNPN and SVGIG (reference sequence). V lost 8 bases, J lost 4 bases, and 7 bases stayed unmatched. The CDR3 sequence is CAATSGGLYNEQFF. The CDR3 DNA sequence: TGTGCCGCAACTAGCGGGGGACTATACAATGAGCAGTTCTTC.

This chain uses TRBV4-3 with TRBJ2-6; D not resolved. Trimming pared 0 bases from V and 1 base from J, leaving 13 bases between. CDR3 length equals 18 residues. The V gene's germline CDR1 is LGHNA and CDR2 YSLEER. For the CDR3, the DNA is TGCGCCAGCAGCCAAGATTTTGGGGTGGGTTCTGGGGCCAACGTCCTGACTTTC. It specifies CASSQDFGVGSGANVLTF.

The chain carries TRBV19 and TRBJ1-1; TRBD1 agrees at 10 bases. V lost 9 bases, J lost 2 bases, and 12 bases stayed unmatched. CDR3 size: 16 residues. CDR1 LNHDA and CDR2 SQIVND come from the germline V gene (reference sequence). The CDR3 region has the DNA TGTGCCAGCGACAGGGGGCTAATCAACTACAACACTGAAGCTTTCTTT. This translates into CASDRGLINYNTEAFF.

The CDR3 protein is CASSAPSGTSNSPLHF. As DNA, the CDR3 is TGTGCCAGCAGTGCCCCCTCCGGGACATCAAATTCACCCCTCCACTTT. The chain employs TRBV6-1 and TRBJ1-6, with D possibly TRBD1 on 6 matching bases. Trimming took 4 bases from V and 7 from J, leaving 17 bases between them. The CDR3 has 16 residues. From germline, CDR1 is MNHNS and CDR2 SASEGT.

The chain has TRBV30 and TRBJ2-7; 8 positions agree with TRBD2. The CDR3 spans 15 residues. Trimming removed 2 bases from V and 0 bases from J; junction bases left unmatched: 6. The germline CDR1 and CDR2 sequences are GTSNPN and SVGIG (reference sequence). The CDR3: CAWSFAGGFSYEQYF. CDR3 coding DNA: TGTGCCTGGAGTTTTGCGGGGGGTTTCTCCTACGAGCAGTACTTC. The full variable domain, completed using reference TRBV30 and TRBJ2-7, is SQTIHQWPATLVQPVGSPLSLECTVEGTSNPNLYWYRQAAGRGLQLLFYSVGIGQISSEVPQNLSASRPQDRQFILSSKKLLLSDSGFYLCAWSFAGGFSYEQYFGPGTRLTVT.

This chain connects TRBV4-3 to TRBJ1-2; tentative D call: TRBD1 (6 bases). Trimming took 2 bases from V and 8 from J, leaving 15 bases between them. The length of the CDR3 is 14 residues. Germline V gives CDR1 LGHNA, CDR2 YSLEER. CDR3 nucleotide sequence: TGCGCCAGCAGCCAAACCTGGGGGGCCGGCGGCTACACCTTC. The encoded protein is CASSQTWGAGGYTF.

The chain joins TRBV12-3 or TRBV12-4 to TRBJ2-1; D possibly corresponds to TRBD2 (6 bases). V dropped 1 base and J dropped 9 bases, with 10 bases sitting between them. This CDR3 is built from 13 residues. The CDR3 region is CASSLVGTGEQFF. The CDR3 DNA reads as TGTGCCAGCAGTTTAGTCGGGACTGGTGAGCAGTTCTTC.

The chain has TRBV6-2 or TRBV6-3 and TRBJ1-5, with D unresolved. The V end lost 1 base, the J end lost 3 bases, and 7 bases lay between the germline ends. The germline CDR1 and CDR2 sequences are MNHEY and SVGEGT. This CDR3 region has 14 residues. CDR3 region: CASSYWAANQPQHF. CDR3 in DNA: TGTGCCAGCAGTTACTGGGCCGCCAATCAGCCCCAGCATTTT.

CDR3 residues: CSAGRVEQFF. The CDR3 nucleotides are TGCAGTGCTGGACGCGTTGAGCAGTTCTTC. The chain has TRBV20-1 and TRBJ2-1; D gene uncertain. The germline CDR1 and CDR2 sequences are DFQATT and SNEGSKA (reference sequence). The CDR3 runs 10 residues. V dropped 5 bases and J dropped 9 bases, with 8 bases sitting between them.

V gene TRBV7-9 combines with J gene TRBJ2-5, with D unresolved. CDR3 length: 16 amino acids. Trimming took off 1 base at V and 5 bases at J, with 17 bases between the two ends. CDR1 SEHNR and CDR2 FQNEAQ come from the germline V gene (reference sequence). The CDR3 sequence: CASSLEKVRNGETQYF. CDR3 sequence (DNA): TGTGCCAGCAGCTTAGAAAAGGTCAGAAACGGGGAGACCCAGTACTTC.

This chain uses TRBV6-5 with TRBJ2-3, with a tentative D call TRBD2 (5 bases). Germline CDR1 and CDR2: MNHEY and SVGAGI. Trimming cost V 6 bases and J 7 bases, with 17 bases left between them. There are 14 residues in the CDR3. This chain's CDR3 is CASSPVGPGNTQYF. The CDR3 DNA is TGTGCCAGCAGCCCGGTCGGGCCCGGGAATACGCAGTATTTT.

This chain links TRBV2 with TRBJ1-1; the D gene is possibly TRBD1 (6 bases). The CDR3 covers 16 residues. The V gene lost 3 bases and the J gene lost 4 bases, with 18 bases spanning the gap. From germline, CDR1 is SNHLY and CDR2 FYNNEI. Written as DNA, the CDR3 is TGTGCCAGCAGTGACCCAGGGGTGGGCCAGGGCACTGAAGCTTTCTTT. Translating it yields CASSDPGVGQGTEAFF. Full variable domain (missing parts from reference TRBV2 and TRBJ1-1): EPEVTQTPSHQVTQMGQEVILRCVPISNHLYFYWYRQILGQKVEFLVSFYNNEISEKSEIFDDQFSVERPDGSNFTLKIRSTKLEDSAMYFCASSDPGVGQGTEAFFGQGTRLTVV.

The chain links TRBV19 to TRBJ2-1; D is tentatively TRBD1 or TRBD2 (5 bases each). This CDR3 has 13 amino acids. The V end was cut by 1 base, the J end by 9 bases, with 10 bases between. The germline V gene encodes CDR1 LNHDA and CDR2 SQIVND (reference sequence). The CDR3 DNA reads TGTGCCAGTAGTATAGTCCGGGACGGTGAGCAGTTCTTC. Translation: CASSIVRDGEQFF. The whole variable domain, remainder taken from reference TRBV19 and TRBJ2-1, is DGGITQSPKYLFRKEGQNVTLSCEQNLNHDAMYWYRQDPGQGLRLIYYSQIVNDFQKGDIAEGYSVSREKKESFPLTVTSAQKNPTAFYLCASSIVRDGEQFFGPGTRLTVL.

This chain uses TRBV3-1 (or the pseudogene TRBV3-2) with TRBJ1-2; TRBD1 matches at 8 bases. Germline CDR1 and CDR2: LGHDT and YNNKEL (reference sequence). V gave up 4 bases and J gave up 5 bases; unmatched junction bases: 9. The CDR3 is made up of 15 amino acids. CDR3 in amino acids: CASSRIQGARYGYTF. CDR3 DNA: TGTGCCAGCAGCCGAATCCAGGGGGCTAGGTATGGCTACACCTTC.